This TCR beta chain was retrieved from a study of cytotoxic CD8 clonotypes in ibrutinib-treated CLL (TCRdb year 2021). The study in broad terms: The cohort was composed of 10 to 11 relapsed/refractory and roughly 14 treatment-naive patients; IGHV unmutated status was identified in 17 patients. Of the 86 people in the trial, 25 to 30 had longitudinal samples available. Responses were partial in roughly 24 patients and complete in 2; after median about 68 months follow-up, roughly 14 stayed in remission and approximately 12 progressed. Cryopreserved peripheral blood mononuclear cells were collected before treatment, at response, and at either disease progression or sustained remission. All remission and progressive disease samples were collected while patients were still receiving ibrutinib. Response samples were taken after a median of about a year on treatment, ranging from about 6 to 36 months. On average, each sample yielded around 250,000 productive templates and 94,082 productive rearrangements. Broad study findings and their caveats: Sampling times were not matched between patients in sustained remission and patients whose disease was progressing, and lymph node repertoires were not examined. Clonality increased at ibrutinib response, stayed stable in sustained remission, and fell back toward baseline at progression. At baseline, clonality was higher than in age-matched healthy donors and showed a strong correlation with circulating CD8+ T-cell counts. Public clonotypes were rare and either shrank or stayed stable during treatment, and the rise in clonality at ibrutinib response reflected expansion of private clonotypes.

Interpreted using the paper, the time point label stands for: about 11 months on ibrutinib. For TCR beta library preparation, approximately 2 micrograms of genomic DNA were extracted from the cryopreserved PBMCs. Longitudinal blood samples from CLL patients on ibrutinib monotherapy underwent high-throughput TCR beta sequencing. The patients were enrolled in a single-center, open-label phase 2 trial of ibrutinib monotherapy. On a MiSeq, deep resolution sequencing aimed for a depth between 1 in 1 million and 1 in 200,000 T cells, with each clonotype covered about 9.9x on average. The immunoSEQ hsTCRB Kit was used to generate the TCR beta libraries. The authors' analysis ran thus. ImmunoSEQ Data Assistant and ImmunoSEQ Analyzer were used for data analysis, and V, D and J genes were assigned according to IMGT definitions. Clonality, which ranges from 0 to 1, was calculated as one minus the normalized Shannon entropy of productive rearrangement frequencies. Only overrepresented clonotypes making up at least 0.05% of each patient's repertoire were included in the public clonotype analysis. Repertoires from about a dozen age-matched healthy donors in immuneACCESS were used as clonality controls. TCRdb re-hosts the immuneACCESS table, in-frame sequences only. Its copies lack some clones; in the studies checked, an unresolved V gene accounts for under half of them, and the cause for the rest is not known. The V and J calls and clone size were taken over from that table, and D and trimming were inferred from the DNA. The sample yields over 200,000 clones; roughly 77% were counted once. Of the sample, roughly 6.4% is held by the ten largest clones.

Inclusive of the bounding cysteine and phenylalanine, the CDR3 is 12 residues long. The CDR3 DNA has 36 bases and is translated from base 1. According to the germline V gene, CDR1 reads SQVTM and CDR2 reads ANQGSEA. After removal of 7 bases from V and 1 base from J, the junction retains 3 bases not matched to a gene. Remarks on this clone: The antigen it binds to is not known. Per-nucleotide qualities are absent, and no much larger clonotype sits a single base away.

The chain links TRBV29-1 with TRBJ1-1, with 7 bases matching TRBD1. This receptor was identified in a human donor with chronic lymphocytic leukemia. This material consisted of PBMCs, taken after 12 months of ibrutinib treatment. The nucleotide sequence is TGCAGCGCTAGGGACAGGAACACTGAAGCTTTCTTT. It codes for CSARDRNTEAFF.